This TCR beta chain is drawn from a study of cytomegalovirus exposure and HLA in healthy donors. It was with 60 Vbeta and 13 Jbeta primers that the PCR ran. Clones were read by immunoSEQ multiplex PCR, and TCRdb kept only the in-frame ones, dropping some. Among more than 75,000 clones listed, approximately 74% were seen once. This CDR3 spans 17 amino acids. Germline values: CDR1 SGDLS, CDR2 YYNGEE. V lost 0 bases and J lost 11, with 23 bases in between. This clone was detected only a few times. The specimen was PBMCs. V and J are TRBV9 and TRBJ2-2; D gene ambiguous. The receptor was derived from a man aged 35 to 55 in good health and CMV-seropositive. The CDR3 nucleotides are TGTGCCAGCAGCGTAGGAATCCGAACCCCTTCGGGTTTAGAGCTGTTTTTT. Protein: CASSVGIRTPSGLELFF.